Following are 21 T cell receptor beta chains from one sample sequenced in a study of post-analysis software for immune sequencing data. These receptors have no known antigen. Sequencing libraries made from TCR beta cDNA carried unique molecular identifiers. One entry per CDR3 protein results from TCRdb running MiXCR on the PCR reads. The repertoire holds more than 500,000 distinct CDR3 sequences, around 34% seen once, with about 6% in the top ten. Study-wide results and limits: Among roughly 5 TRBV segments more frequent in patients than controls were TRBV5-6, TRBV5-1 and TRBV20-1.

Sample: blood. The receptors derive from a girl aged 2-17 years with multiple sclerosis.

In DNA, the CDR3 is TGCAGCGTTGACCCTTCTCCTAAGGACGAGCAGTACTTC. It translates to CSVDPSPKDEQYF. The chain joins TRBV29-1 to TRBJ2-7; D is unresolved. This CDR3 region has 13 residues. Between the trimmed V and J ends, which lost 3 bases and 5 bases, there was a span of 14 bases. The germline V gene encodes CDR1 SQVTM and CDR2 ANQGSEA.

This clonotype was recorded once. This chain uses TRBV11-2 with TRBJ1-5; D unresolved. Trimming cost V 2 bases and J 4 bases, with 12 bases left between them. CDR1 and CDR2 (germline): SGHAT, FQNNGV. The CDR3 length is 15 residues. The CDR3 is CASSLSPQTNQPQHF. CDR3 bases: TGTGCCAGCAGCTTATCCCCCCAGACGAATCAGCCCCAGCATTTT.

The gene calls are TRBV6-6 and TRBJ1-2; a weak D match, TRBD1 (5 bases). Germline V gene data show CDR1 as MNHNY and CDR2 as SVGAGI (reference sequence). The CDR3 has 16 amino acids. V dropped 4 bases and J dropped 1 base, with 16 bases sitting between them. The DNA for the CDR3 is TGTGCCAGCAGTTTCCCCCGGGACTGGGGTAACTATGGCTACACCTTC. It translates to CASSFPRDWGNYGYTF.

This clonotype was detected only once. The junction does not match germline at one end; this may be a read error. The chain employs TRBV6-1 and TRBJ1-4; D call uncertain. The germline CDR1 and CDR2 sequences are MNHNS and SASEGT. The CDR3 spans 16 residues. CDR3 bases: TGTGCCAGCTTAAGTAGCCACCGAACAACTAATGAAAAACGGTTTTTT. Its translation is CASLSSHRTTNEKRFF.

This clonotype was seen ten or more times. The gene calls are TRBV7-2 and TRBJ2-1; D gene ambiguous. Germline loops: CDR1 SGHTA, CDR2 FQGNSA. Trimming removed 7 bases at V and 9 bases at J, with 7 bases between. The CDR3 contains 10 residues. CDR3 sequence reads: CASKLGEQFF. The DNA of the CDR3 is TGTGCCAGCAAGCTGGGTGAGCAGTTCTTC.

The chain employs TRBV20-1 and TRBJ1-4; 8 nucleotides match TRBD1. This CDR3 is 17 amino acids long. The V gene's germline CDR1 is DFQATT and CDR2 SNEGSKA (reference sequence). V lost 2 bases and J lost 0; bases outside the gene matches: 8. The CDR3 DNA is TGCAGTGCTAGACCGACAGGGGTGTCCGCAACTAATGAAAAACTGTTTTTT. Translating gives CSARPTGVSATNEKLFF.

The V and J genes are TRBV20-1 and TRBJ2-7; D not resolved. V was cut by 3 bases and J by 5 bases, with 11 bases left in between. Germline V gene data show CDR1 as DFQATT and CDR2 as SNEGSKA (reference sequence). The CDR3 is made up of 12 amino acids. The CDR3 DNA follows: TGCAGTGCTAGGAATCCTCCGGACGAGCAGTACTTC. It translates to CSARNPPDEQYF.

The chain links TRBV12-3 or TRBV12-4 to TRBJ2-1; D ambiguous. CDR3 length: 13 amino acids. Trimming stripped 8 bases from V and 4 bases from J, with 12 bases between. CDR3 nucleotides: TGTGCCAGCGGGTTTGGCCGGTACAATGAGCAGTTCTTC. It specifies CASGFGRYNEQFF.

This clonotype was picked up a small number of times. The chain uses TRBV7-3 and TRBJ2-3, with unresolved D. The CDR3 contains 16 residues. Germline values: CDR1 SGHTA, CDR2 FQGTGA. The germline V and J ends were trimmed by 3 bases and 4 bases, with 17 bases remaining between them. As DNA, the CDR3 is TGTGCCAGCAGCTTTGGGCGCCGCCCGGTCGCAGATACGCAGTATTTT. It is translated as CASSFGRRPVADTQYF.

About this clonotype: Sequence at one end of the junction differs from germline and may be a read error. The rearrangement links TRBV6-1 to TRBJ2-1; tentative D call: TRBD2 (5 bases). This CDR3 spans 11 amino acids. Germline V CDR1 and CDR2: MNHNS, SASEGT. This CDR3 is CTSGGLTEQFF. The CDR3 DNA follows: TGTACCAGCGGCGGACTGACCGAGCAGTTCTTC.

This clonotype was counted a few times. The rearrangement joins TRBV18 to TRBJ1-2, with TRBD1 as a possible D gene (6 bases). The CDR3 has 13 residues. Trimming took 3 bases from V and 4 from J, leaving 9 bases between them. Germline-derived CDR1 and CDR2 are KGHSH and LQKENI. DNA for the CDR3: TGTGCCAGCTCACCTCAGGGGATCTATGGCTACACCTTC. Its protein product is CASSPQGIYGYTF.

This clonotype occurred a few times. The rearrangement uses TRBV6-2 or TRBV6-3 and TRBJ2-4; 9 bases are a match to TRBD2. The V gene's germline CDR1 is MNHEY and CDR2 SVGEGT. This CDR3 contains 16 residues. After removal of 5 bases from V and 2 bases from J, the junction contained 7 bases not matched to a gene. CDR3 in amino acids: CASSPIAGVPKNIQYF. For the CDR3, the DNA is TGTGCCAGCAGTCCGATAGCGGGGGTTCCCAAAAACATTCAGTACTTC.

This chain's CDR3 is CASWGGAGGDTQYF. For the CDR3, the DNA is TGTGCCAGCTGGGGCGGGGCGGGGGGAGATACGCAGTATTTT. This chain links TRBV6-5 with TRBJ2-3; 8 bases line up with TRBD2. From germline, CDR1 is MNHEY and CDR2 SVGAGI. This CDR3 has 14 residues. V shed 8 bases and J 5 bases; nucleotides not matched to a gene: 9.

This clonotype was found a few times. The V gene is TRBV5-1, the J gene TRBJ2-3, with unresolved D. With 0 bases removed from V and 2 bases from J, the gap between germline ends came to 10 bases. The germline V gene has CDR1 SGHRS and CDR2 YFSETQ. The CDR3 runs to 15 residues. The CDR3 loop is CASSLEDYLTDTQYF. The CDR3 coding sequence is TGCGCCAGCAGCTTGGAAGATTACCTCACAGATACGCAGTATTTT.

This clonotype was detected only a few times. The V call is TRBV5-1, the J call TRBJ2-3; 10 positions match TRBD2. The CDR3 runs to 18 residues. J lost 0 bases, V lost 3 bases, and 10 bases had no gene match. Looked up from germline, CDR1 is SGHRS and CDR2 is YFSETQ. CDR3: CASSWGRLAGLSTDTQYF. The CDR3 nucleotides are TGCGCCAGCAGCTGGGGCCGACTAGCGGGTCTTAGCACAGATACGCAGTATTTT.

This clonotype appeared a few times. The genes are TRBV12-3 or TRBV12-4 and TRBJ1-2; D is unresolved. The V and J ends lost 3 bases and 8 bases respectively, with 13 bases between them. The CDR3 loop spans 13 amino acids. The CDR3 DNA reads as TGTGCCAGCAGTTTGATGGAGGGTACGGGCTACACCTTC. This codes for CASSLMEGTGYTF.

The sample holds many counts of this clonotype. The chain joins TRBV6-6 to TRBJ2-5; D is ambiguous. The CDR3 spans 14 residues. Germline-derived CDR1 and CDR2 are MNHNY and SVGAGI (reference sequence). Trimming left V 0 bases short and J 2 bases short, with 7 bases between. CDR3 in DNA: TGTGCCAGCAGTTACTCGGAGACACAAGAGACCCAGTACTTC. Translated: CASSYSETQETQYF.

This clonotype occurred many times. The J gene is TRBJ2-3, the V gene TRBV12-3 or TRBV12-4; D perhaps matches TRBD1 (6 bases). This CDR3 comprises 15 residues. V shed 4 bases and J shed 0 bases, with 11 bases lying between them. In nucleotides, the CDR3 is TGTGCCAGCAGTTCAACAGGGTCTAGCACAGATACGCAGTATTTT. Translating it yields CASSSTGSSTDTQYF.

This clonotype was seen more than once but under ten times. V is TRBV12-3 or TRBV12-4 and J is TRBJ2-3, with D possibly matching TRBD1 (6 bases). This CDR3 has 15 amino acids. V was cut by 6 bases and J by 11 bases, with 24 bases left in between. The CDR3 DNA follows: TGTGCCAGCAGCCCGCTGGGCAGGGGCAGGAATGAGCAGTATTTT. Residues: CASSPLGRGRNEQYF.

There are a few counts of this clonotype. The J gene is TRBJ1-2, the V gene TRBV11-2, with D unresolved. V was clipped by 1 base and J by 3 bases, with 12 bases between them. From germline, CDR1 is SGHAT and CDR2 FQNNGV. The CDR3 runs 15 residues. The CDR3 nucleotides are TGTGCCAGCAGCTTAGTCGTGGGGTTGGACTATGGCTACACCTTC. Translating it yields CASSLVVGLDYGYTF.

There are a few counts of this clonotype. The gene calls are TRBV9 and TRBJ2-5; 9 bases agree with TRBD2. V trimming: 4 bases; J trimming: 6 bases; junction bases outside the gene matches: 16. CDR1 is SGDLS and CDR2 is YYNGEE in the germline V gene. The CDR3 has 17 residues. The CDR3 protein is CASSTPQPAGGEKTQYF. The CDR3 bases are TGTGCCAGCAGCACTCCTCAACCGGCGGGGGGGGAAAAGACCCAGTACTTC.